The next 19 T cell receptor beta chains were all read from a single sample in a study of cytomegalovirus exposure and HLA in healthy donors. The PCR ran on 60 Vbeta and 13 Jbeta primers. The data were produced by immunoSEQ multiplex PCR, yet TCRdb's version contains in-frame clones alone and is incomplete. The sample has fewer than 110,000 clones; 60% to 70% are singletons. Sequenced sample: PBMCs. The receptor source for this set is a woman aged 50 to 60 in good health and CMV-seronegative.

This chain uses TRBV7-2 with TRBJ2-7; the match to TRBD1 covers 11 bases. The CDR3 runs 14 residues. Germline V lookup: CDR1 SGHTA, CDR2 FQGNSA. V gave up 9 bases and J gave up 0 bases; unmatched junction bases: 4. CDR3 sequence: CASGGQGVSYEQYF. CDR3 nucleotides: TGTGCCAGTGGGGGACAGGGGGTCTCCTACGAGCAGTACTTC. Combining the CDR3 with reference TRBV7-2 and TRBJ2-7 gives the whole variable domain GAGVSQSPSNKVTEKGKDVELRCDPISGHTALYWYRQSLGQGLEFLIYFQGNSAPDKSGLPSDRFSAERTGGSVSTLTIQRTQQEDSAVYLCASGGQGVSYEQYFGPGTRLTVT.

Concerning this clone itself: Mismatch with germline at one junction end may stem from a read error. This chain joins TRBV7-7 and TRBJ1-6; no clear D gene. The CDR3 extends over 14 amino acids. Germline V gene sequence: CDR1 SSHAT, CDR2 FNYEAQ (reference sequence). The CDR3 loop is CASSLGFGNSPLHF. CDR3 nucleotides: TGTGCTAGCAGCTTAGGCTTCGGGAATTCACCCCTCCACTTT.

J is TRBJ1-5 and V is TRBV29-1, with 7 nucleotides matching TRBD1. Unmatched junction bases numbered 4, after V lost 1 base and J lost 7 bases. The CDR3 runs 13 residues. Germline-derived CDR1 and CDR2 are SQVTM and ANQGSEA. The CDR3 here is CSVEGEGAQPQHF. The DNA for the CDR3 is TGCAGCGTTGAAGGAGAGGGGGCCCAGCCCCAGCATTTT.

This clone was counted only a few times. V is TRBV6-5 and J is TRBJ2-3, with D unclear. The V gene lost 2 bases and the J gene lost 2 bases, with 8 bases spanning the gap. The length of the CDR3 is 14 residues. From germline, CDR1 is MNHEY and CDR2 SVGAGI. The CDR3 DNA reads TGTGCCAGCAGTTACGTTGGCACCACAGATACGCAGTATTTT. Translation: CASSYVGTTDTQYF.

This clone was recorded once. The chain employs TRBV6-6 and TRBJ1-3; 9 nucleotides align to TRBD1. The CDR3 consists of 14 residues. Germline V gives CDR1 MNHNY, CDR2 SVGAGI (reference sequence). Germline trimming cut 2 bases from V and 8 bases from J; bases unmatched to any gene: 4. CDR3 sequence: CASSYGQGLDTIYF. The CDR3 DNA reads as TGTGCCAGCAGTTACGGACAGGGGTTGGACACCATATATTTT.

A remark on this clone: Lacking the conserved final phenylalanine or tryptophan, this CDR3 likely reflects a read error. The chain combines TRBV6-6 with TRBJ2-7; maybe TRBD1 (5 bases). The germline gives CDR1 MNHNY, CDR2 SVGAGI (reference sequence). There are 14 residues in the CDR3. Trimming pared 0 bases from V and 4 bases from J, leaving 10 bases between. The CDR3 coding sequence is TGTGCCAGCAGTTACTCTCGGACATCTTACGAGCAGTACCTC. Amino acids: CASSYSRTSYEQYL.

The CDR3 nucleotides read TGTGCCTGGAGTAGGGGGAAACAAGAGACCCAGTACTTC. This sequence encodes CAWSRGKQETQYF. V is TRBV30 and J is TRBJ2-5; D is perhaps TRBD1 (6 bases). The V end lost 2 bases, the J end lost 2 bases, and 9 bases lay between the germline ends. Germline V gives CDR1 GTSNPN, CDR2 SVGIG (reference sequence). This CDR3 is built from 13 residues.

This clone was seen a handful of times. The chain recombines TRBV5-1 with TRBJ2-2; tentatively, D is TRBD2 (7 bases). Trimming removed 4 bases at V and 1 base at J, with 14 bases between. The length of the CDR3 is 16 residues. Germline V lookup: CDR1 SGHRS, CDR2 YFSETQ. The CDR3 DNA reads TGCGCCAGCAGCAGGGGGGGCCCCCAGAACACCGGGGAGCTGTTTTTT. It specifies CASSRGGPQNTGELFF.

This clone was detected only a few times. V is TRBV28 and J is TRBJ2-7; no firm D call. CDR1 MDHEN and CDR2 SYDVKM come from the germline V gene. The germline V and J ends were trimmed by 5 bases and 2 bases, with 16 bases remaining between them. The CDR3 is 15 residues long. CDR3 in amino acids: CASSPPVASPYEQYF. DNA for the CDR3: TGTGCCAGCAGTCCCCCCGTGGCCTCCCCCTACGAGCAGTACTTC.

The V call is TRBV7-6, the J call TRBJ2-7; 7 bases are a match to TRBD1. V lost 2 bases and J lost 3; bases outside the gene matches: 10. Germline-derived CDR1 and CDR2 are SGHVS and FNYEAQ. The CDR3 extends over 16 amino acids. CDR3 in DNA: TGTGCCAGCAGCTTATCTGACGAGGGGGCCCACTACGAGCAGTACTTC. Encoded protein: CASSLSDEGAHYEQYF.

This clone was counted only a few times. V usage is TRBV7-9 and J usage is TRBJ1-2; D is uncertain. The CDR3 sequence is 13 residues long. Germline V gene sequence: CDR1 SEHNR, CDR2 FQNEAQ (reference sequence). The ends were cut back, 5 bases at V and 4 bases at J, with 11 bases in the middle. CDR3 DNA: TGTGCCAGCAGCCCAGAAACAGTCTATGGCTACACCTTC. The encoded protein is CASSPETVYGYTF.

This chain uses TRBV23-1 with TRBJ2-7; TRBD1 is a possible D gene (6 bases). TRBV23-1 is annotated as an ORF whose role is uncertain. This CDR3 contains 16 residues. Between the trimmed V and J ends, which lost 0 bases and 2 bases, there was a span of 14 bases. CDR3: CASSQSYRTEAYEQYF. CDR3 nucleotides: TGCGCCAGCAGTCAATCCTATCGGACAGAAGCCTACGAGCAGTACTTC.

This sequence joins TRBV7-8 and TRBJ2-7; D remains ambiguous. The CDR3 loop spans 15 amino acids. Germline values: CDR1 SGHVS, CDR2 FQNEAQ. Trimming pared 3 bases from V and 0 bases from J, leaving 12 bases between. The CDR3 bases are TGTGCCAGCAGCTTGTATTCCCTCGGCTCCTACGAGCAGTACTTC. This translates into CASSLYSLGSYEQYF.

V gene TRBV4-1 combines with J gene TRBJ1-5, with TRBD1 identical over 8 bases. J gave up 0 bases and V 2 bases, and 3 bases lay outside the gene matches. The CDR3 has 16 amino acids. Germline V gene data show CDR1 as MGHRA and CDR2 as YSYEKL. CDR3 loop: CASSQTGTGSNQPQHF. CDR3 sequence (DNA): TGCGCCAGCAGCCAAACCGGGACAGGTAGCAATCAGCCCCAGCATTTT.

The table lists this clone with a count of one. The chain has TRBV5-4 and TRBJ2-7; no clear D gene. This CDR3 has 12 amino acids. Trimming removed 5 bases from V and 5 bases from J, with 11 bases in between. Germline V lookup: CDR1 SGHNT, CDR2 YYREEE (reference sequence). The CDR3 here is CASRNDKNEQYF. The CDR3 coding sequence is TGTGCCAGCAGGAACGACAAGAACGAGCAGTACTTC.

The chain couples TRBV7-2 to TRBJ2-5; 8 bases line up with TRBD1. The end of the DNA aligns better with TRBJ2-7, so the J call may be wrong. Germline CDR1 and CDR2: SGHTA and FQGNSA. The CDR3 runs 15 residues. The DNA for the CDR3 is TGTGCCAGCAGCTTAGTCACGGACAGGGATCTCGAGCAGTACTTC. This encodes CASSLVTDRDLEQYF.

As to this clone: The junction departs from germline at one end; a sequencing error may be responsible. J is TRBJ2-1 and V is TRBV7-7; 9 bases fit TRBD2. CDR3 length: 14 amino acids. The germline CDR1 and CDR2 sequences are SSHAT and FNYEAQ (reference sequence). The CDR3 spells CASSLGGGAYEQFF. Here the CDR3 DNA reads TGTGCTAGCAGCTTAGGCGGGGGGGCCTATGAGCAGTTCTTC.

This clone was counted between two and nine times. This sequence joins TRBV7-2 and TRBJ2-5; TRBD1 is a possible D gene (6 bases). The CDR3 sequence is 15 residues long. Deletions cut 6 bases from V and 4 bases from J, with 18 bases between. Per the germline V gene, CDR1 is SGHTA and CDR2 is FQGNSA. The CDR3 bases are TGTGCCAGCAGAACGGTAGGGGGTCGAGGAGAGACCCAGTACTTC. Its protein is CASRTVGGRGETQYF.

This clone has just one count. The chain combines TRBV28 with TRBJ2-3, with TRBD2 matching 10 bases. The CDR3 consists of 15 residues. Germline V gives CDR1 MDHEN, CDR2 SYDVKM. Unmatched junction bases numbered 11, after V lost 6 bases and J lost 8 bases. The CDR3 sequence: CASRPTGLALGTQYF. CDR3 sequence (DNA): TGTGCCAGCAGACCGACGGGACTAGCGTTAGGTACGCAGTATTTT.